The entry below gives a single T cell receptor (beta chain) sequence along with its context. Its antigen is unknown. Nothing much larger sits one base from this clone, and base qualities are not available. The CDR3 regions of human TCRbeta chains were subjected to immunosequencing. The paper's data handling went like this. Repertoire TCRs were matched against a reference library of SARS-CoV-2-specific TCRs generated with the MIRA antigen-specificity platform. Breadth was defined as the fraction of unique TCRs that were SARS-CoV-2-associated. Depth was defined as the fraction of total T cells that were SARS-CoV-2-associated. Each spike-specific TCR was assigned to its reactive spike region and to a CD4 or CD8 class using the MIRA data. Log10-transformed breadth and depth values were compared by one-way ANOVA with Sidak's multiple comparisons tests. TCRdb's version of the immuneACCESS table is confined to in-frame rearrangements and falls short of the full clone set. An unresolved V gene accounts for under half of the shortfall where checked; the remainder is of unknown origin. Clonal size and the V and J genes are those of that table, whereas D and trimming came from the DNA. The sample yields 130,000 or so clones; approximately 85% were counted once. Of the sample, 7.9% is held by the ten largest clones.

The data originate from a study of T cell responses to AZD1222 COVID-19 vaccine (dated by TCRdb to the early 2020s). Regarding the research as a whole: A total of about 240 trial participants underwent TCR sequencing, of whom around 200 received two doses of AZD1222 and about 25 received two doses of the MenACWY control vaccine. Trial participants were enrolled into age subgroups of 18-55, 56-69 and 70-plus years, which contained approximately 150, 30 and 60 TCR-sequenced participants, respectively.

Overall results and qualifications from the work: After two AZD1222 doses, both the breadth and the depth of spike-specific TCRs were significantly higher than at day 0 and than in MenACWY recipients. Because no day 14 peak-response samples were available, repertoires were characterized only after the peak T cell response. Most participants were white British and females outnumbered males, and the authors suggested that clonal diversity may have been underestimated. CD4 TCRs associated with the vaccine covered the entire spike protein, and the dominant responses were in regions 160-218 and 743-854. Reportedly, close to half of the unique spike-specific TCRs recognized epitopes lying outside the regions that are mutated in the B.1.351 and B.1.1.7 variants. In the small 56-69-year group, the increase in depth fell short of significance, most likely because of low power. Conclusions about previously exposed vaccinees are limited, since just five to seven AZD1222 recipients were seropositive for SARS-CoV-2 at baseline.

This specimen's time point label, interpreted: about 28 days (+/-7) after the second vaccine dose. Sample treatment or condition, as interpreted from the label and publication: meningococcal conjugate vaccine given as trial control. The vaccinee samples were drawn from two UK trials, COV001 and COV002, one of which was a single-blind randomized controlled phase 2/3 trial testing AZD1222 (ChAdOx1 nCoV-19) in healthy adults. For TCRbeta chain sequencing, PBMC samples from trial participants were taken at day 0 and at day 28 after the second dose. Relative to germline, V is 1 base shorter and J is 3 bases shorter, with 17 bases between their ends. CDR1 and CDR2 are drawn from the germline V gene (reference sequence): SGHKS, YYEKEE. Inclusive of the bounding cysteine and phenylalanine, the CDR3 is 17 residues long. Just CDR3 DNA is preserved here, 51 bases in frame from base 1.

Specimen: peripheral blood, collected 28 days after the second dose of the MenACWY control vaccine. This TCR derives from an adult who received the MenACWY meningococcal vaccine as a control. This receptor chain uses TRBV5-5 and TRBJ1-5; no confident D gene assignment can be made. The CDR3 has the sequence CASSLLSRLQLNQPQHF. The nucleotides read TGTGCCAGCAGCTTGCTTTCTCGGTTACAGCTCAATCAGCCCCAGCATTTT. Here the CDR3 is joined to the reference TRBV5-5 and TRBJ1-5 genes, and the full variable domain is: DAGVTQSPTHLIKTRGQQVTLRCSPISGHKSVSWYQQVLGQGPQFIFQYYEKEERGRGNFPDRFSARQFPNYSSELNVNALLLGDSALYLCASSLLSRLQLNQPQHFGDGTRLSIL.